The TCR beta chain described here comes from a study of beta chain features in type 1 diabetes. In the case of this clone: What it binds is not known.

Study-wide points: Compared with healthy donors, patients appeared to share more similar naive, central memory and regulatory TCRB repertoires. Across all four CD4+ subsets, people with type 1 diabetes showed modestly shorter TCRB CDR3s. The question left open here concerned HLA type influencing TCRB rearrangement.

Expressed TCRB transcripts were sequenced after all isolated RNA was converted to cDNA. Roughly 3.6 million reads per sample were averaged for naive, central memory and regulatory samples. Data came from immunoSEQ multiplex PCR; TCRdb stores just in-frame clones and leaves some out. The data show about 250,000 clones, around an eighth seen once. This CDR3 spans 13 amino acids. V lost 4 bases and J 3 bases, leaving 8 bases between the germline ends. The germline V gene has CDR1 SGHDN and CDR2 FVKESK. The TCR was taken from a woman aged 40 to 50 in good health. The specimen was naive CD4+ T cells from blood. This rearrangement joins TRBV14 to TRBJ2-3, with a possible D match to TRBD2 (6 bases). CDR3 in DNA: TGTGCCAGCAGCCGGAGGGAGACAGATACGCAGTATTTT. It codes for CASSRRETDTQYF.